The T cell receptor (beta chain) described here comes from a study of human T cells and chemical hapten exposure (dated by TCRdb to the early 2020s). At the level of the whole study: For sensitization, 2% DPC in acetone was applied to an approximately 2 cm by approximately 2 cm area of upper inner arm skin. Patient blood was sampled pre-sensitization (week 0) and at 2, 6 and about 24 weeks after DPC sensitization. Patch testing was done on the upper back using Finn chambers containing 0.01% DPC, and results were scored after 6 days according to International Contact Dermatitis Research Group standards. Libraries were pooled for sequencing, and variation in per-sample TCR yields was attributed mainly to small differences in library volumes within the pool. Peripheral blood TCR repertoire changes were tracked in vivo in alopecia patients during primary and secondary sensitization to the hapten diphenylcyclopropenone (DPC). Under 30 alopecia patients gave blood for TCR sequencing at one to four time points (pre-sensitization, 2, 6 and 24 weeks). Throughout the study period of 20 to 25 weeks, patients also received therapeutic DPC doses to the scalp every week. The mostly female patient cohort included alopecia areata with under or over 50% scalp involvement, alopecia totalis and alopecia universalis.

The intended sense of this specimen's time point label: patch test 2, 6 weeks after DPC sensitization. What this sample's treatment or condition label stands for: therapeutic diphenylcyclopropenone sensitization with weekly scalp DPC. At every patch-test visit, the blood draw took place before the patch test was put on. Eligible patients were aged 18 to 70, diagnosed with alopecia, deemed suitable for DPC therapy, and excluded if pregnant. Total RNA was extracted from unfractionated whole blood collected in Tempus Blood RNA tubes. For this clonotype: Its antigen is currently not known. The sample holds no much larger clone one base away, and base qualities are not on file.

The library relied on RACE. Sequenced on a NextSeq 500. During library preparation, unique molecular identifiers were attached to individual cDNA molecules so that TCRs could be counted quantitatively and reproducibly. From each blood RNA sample, both TCR alpha and TCR beta chains were sequenced. The original methods were these. The median number of TCRs per sample was 90,000 to 100,000, ranging from 23,224 to 690,600. The Decombinator software suite was used to annotate the V, J and CDR3 of the TCR reads. Every sample was subsampled to the same number of TCRs (28,000) for the PS versus PT1 abundance plots. TCRs were defined as expanded if absent before sensitization and observed at least eight times at the 2-week time point. TCRdb reworked the public reads: Q25 trimming with fastp, MiXCR clone assembly, productive beta chains retained. For every CDR3 protein sequence, its rows merge into one entry that carries the most common genes and DNA. The V and J calls reflect TCRdb's pipeline rather than the authors' work. Counted in this sample were about 100,000 distinct CDR3 sequences; 9.5% to 12% of them appeared once. Clones ranked in the top ten supply 2.5% to 4% of the sample.

What the study reported, not specific to this receptor: After repeated subsampling, the strength of the expansion versus patch-test correlation and the threshold at which it became significant changed. A positive correlation was found between the number of PT1 expanded TCRs and patch test score, with significance reached at thresholds 8, 16 and 32 but not 4. Significantly more large CDR3 similarity clusters were formed by expanded TCRs than by pre-sensitization or healthy control sets, consistent with antigen-driven responses. All patients had alopecia, a presumed autoimmune disease, so their immune response might differ from that of healthy individuals. DPC sensitization did not change how many TCRs were above 1 in 1000 frequency, and no evidence was found of alterations in global repertoire structure.

Deletion took 4 bases off V and 4 bases off J, with a span of 16 bases between the germline ends. CDR1 DFQATT and CDR2 SNEGSKA are derived from the germline V gene (reference sequence). There are 14 amino acids in the CDR3, from cysteine to phenylalanine inclusive. Only the CDR3 DNA is retained, 42 bases long and in frame from the first base. This receptor chain uses TRBV20-1 and TRBJ1-2; the D segment cannot be called with confidence. The sequenced sample was whole blood, obtained in connection with sensitization to the hapten diphenylcyclopropenone (DPC). This sequence was found in a woman aged 40 to 50 with alopecia areata. Some clones in this sample may be carry-over from other donors' samples. The CDR3 in this case is CSATPRARSYGYTF. At the DNA level, the sequence is TGCAGTGCTACCCCACGAGCCCGAAGCTATGGCTACACCTTC.